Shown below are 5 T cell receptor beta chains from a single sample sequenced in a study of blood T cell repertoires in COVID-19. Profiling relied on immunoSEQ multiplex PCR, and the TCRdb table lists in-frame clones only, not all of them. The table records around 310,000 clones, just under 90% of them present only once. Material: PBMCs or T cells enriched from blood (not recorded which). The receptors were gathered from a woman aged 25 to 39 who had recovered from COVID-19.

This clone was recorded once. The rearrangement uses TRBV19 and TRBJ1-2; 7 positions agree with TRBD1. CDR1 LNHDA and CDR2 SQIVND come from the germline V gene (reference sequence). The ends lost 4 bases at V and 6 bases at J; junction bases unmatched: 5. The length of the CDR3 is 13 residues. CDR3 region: CASSNTGTDGYTF. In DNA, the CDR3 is TGTGCCAGTAGTAACACCGGGACAGATGGCTACACCTTC.

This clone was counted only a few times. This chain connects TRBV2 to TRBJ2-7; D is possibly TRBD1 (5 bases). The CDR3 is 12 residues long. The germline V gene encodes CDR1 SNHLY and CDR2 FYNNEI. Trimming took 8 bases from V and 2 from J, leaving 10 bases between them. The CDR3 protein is CASRPGTYEQYF. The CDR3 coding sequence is TGTGCCAGCCGGCCAGGGACCTACGAGCAGTACTTC.

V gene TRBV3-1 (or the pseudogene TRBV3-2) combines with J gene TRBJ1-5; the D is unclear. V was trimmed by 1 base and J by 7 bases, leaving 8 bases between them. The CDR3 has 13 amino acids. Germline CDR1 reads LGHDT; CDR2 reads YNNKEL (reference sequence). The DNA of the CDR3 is TGTGCCAGCAGCCAAGGGAGGTTACAGCCCCAGCATTTT. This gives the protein CASSQGRLQPQHF.

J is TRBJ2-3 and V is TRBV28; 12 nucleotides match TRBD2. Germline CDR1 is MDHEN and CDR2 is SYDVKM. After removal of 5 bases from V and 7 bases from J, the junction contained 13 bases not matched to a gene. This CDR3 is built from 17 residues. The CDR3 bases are TGTGCCAGCAGTCACCCACTAGCGGGAGGTCCTTTTAATACGCAGTATTTT. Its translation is CASSHPLAGGPFNTQYF.

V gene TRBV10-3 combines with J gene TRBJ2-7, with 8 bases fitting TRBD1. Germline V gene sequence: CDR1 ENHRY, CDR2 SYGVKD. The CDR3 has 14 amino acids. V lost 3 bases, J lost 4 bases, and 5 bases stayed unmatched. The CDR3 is CAISDEDRAYEQYF. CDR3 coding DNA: TGTGCCATCAGTGATGAGGACAGGGCATACGAGCAGTACTTC.